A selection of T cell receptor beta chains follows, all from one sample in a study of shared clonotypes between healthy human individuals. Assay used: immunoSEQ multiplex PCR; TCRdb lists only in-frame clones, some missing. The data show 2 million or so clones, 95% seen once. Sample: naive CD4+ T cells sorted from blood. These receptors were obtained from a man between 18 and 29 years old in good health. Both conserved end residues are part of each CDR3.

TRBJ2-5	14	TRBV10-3	CATSVGGSQETQYF
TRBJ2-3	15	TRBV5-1	CASSDGTSVTDTQYF
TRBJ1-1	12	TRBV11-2	CASSLSLGGAFF
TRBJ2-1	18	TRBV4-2	CASSQAPGPPAANNEQFF
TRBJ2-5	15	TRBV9	CASSVALLAGETQYF
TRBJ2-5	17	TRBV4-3	CASSQDSTSGFQETQYF
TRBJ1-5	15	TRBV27	CASRTAGESNQPQHF
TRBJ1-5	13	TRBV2	CASSGTYNQPQHF
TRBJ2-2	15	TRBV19	CASSIDLRRTGELFF
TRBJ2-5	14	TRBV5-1	CASRKQGPEETQYF
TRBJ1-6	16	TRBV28	CASRSAGGPWDSPLHF
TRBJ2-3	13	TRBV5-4	CASSSGHTDTQYF
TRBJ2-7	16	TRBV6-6	CASSGLSGSNTYEQYF
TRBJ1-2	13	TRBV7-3	CASSLRENYGYTF
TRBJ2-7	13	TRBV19	CASRIGSTYEQYF
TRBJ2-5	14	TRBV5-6	CASSASTPIETQYF
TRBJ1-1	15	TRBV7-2	CASSKGEGMNTEAFF
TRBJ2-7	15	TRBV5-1	CASSLEDPNSYEQYF
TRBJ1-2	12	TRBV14	CASSQWVRGYTF
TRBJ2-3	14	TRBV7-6	CASSRGQGTDTQYF
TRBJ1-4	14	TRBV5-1	CASSGQGFNEKLFF
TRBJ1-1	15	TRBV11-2	CASSLVDRMNTEAFF
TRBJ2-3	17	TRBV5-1	CASSFGGTSVSTDTQYF
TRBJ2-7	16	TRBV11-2	CASSSFVRTRSYEQYF
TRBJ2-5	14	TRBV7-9	CASSLGLARETQYF
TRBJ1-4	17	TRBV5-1	CASSLTGGGHGNEKLFF
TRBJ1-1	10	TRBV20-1	CSAKHTEAFF
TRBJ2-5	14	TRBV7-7	CASSPAGIGETQYF
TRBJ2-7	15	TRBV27	CASRKGLAGSYEQYF
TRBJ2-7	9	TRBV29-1	CSVANEQYF
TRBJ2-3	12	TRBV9	CASSVSRDTQYF
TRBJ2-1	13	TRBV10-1	CASSRTLAGEQFF
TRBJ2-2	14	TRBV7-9	CASRPPPGTGELFF
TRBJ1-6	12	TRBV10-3	CATRQEDSPLHF
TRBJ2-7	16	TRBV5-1	CASRPGTSAEGYEQYF
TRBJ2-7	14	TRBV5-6	CASSFSGGTYEQYF
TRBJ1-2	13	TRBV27	CASSPSGIYGYTF
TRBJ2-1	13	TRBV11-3	CASSPFRSNEQFF
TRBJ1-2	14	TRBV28	CASRFPEQGGGYTF
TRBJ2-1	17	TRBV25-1	CASSEGGTGGSYNEQFF
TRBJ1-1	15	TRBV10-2	CASRGGSGVNTEAFF
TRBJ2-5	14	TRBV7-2	CASSPRTGDETQYF
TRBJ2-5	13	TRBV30	CAWRWGARETQYF
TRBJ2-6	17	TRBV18	CASSPGDRGPGANVLTF
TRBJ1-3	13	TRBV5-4	CASSFDRGNTIYF
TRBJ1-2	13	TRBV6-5	CASSGQGTYGYTF
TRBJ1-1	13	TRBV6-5	CASTQALNTEAFF
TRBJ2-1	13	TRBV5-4	CASSSGAGLEQFF
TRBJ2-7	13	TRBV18	CASSPDRVGEQYF
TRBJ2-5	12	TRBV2	CASRGDTETQYF
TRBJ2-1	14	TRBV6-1	CASSPMDRVNEQFF
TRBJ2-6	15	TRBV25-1	CASSGLPSGANVLTF
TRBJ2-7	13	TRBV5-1	CASSTGTSYEQYF